The next 30 T cell receptor beta chains were all read from a single sample in a study of blood T cell repertoires in COVID-19. Sequenced by immunoSEQ multiplex PCR; TCRdb stores in-frame clones only, minus some. The profile shows 55,000 to 75,000 clones, around 84% of them singletons. The specimen sequenced was peripheral blood. The receptors were sampled from a man between 50 and 59 years old with active COVID-19.

This chain uses TRBV5-1 with TRBJ2-7; tentative D call: TRBD1 (6 bases). V lost 2 bases and J 2 bases, leaving 11 bases between the germline ends. This CDR3 spans 14 amino acids. Germline V gene sequence: CDR1 SGHRS, CDR2 YFSETQ. CDR3 in amino acids: CASSFRGTAYEQYF. CDR3 sequence (DNA): TGCGCCAGCAGCTTTAGGGGGACGGCCTACGAGCAGTACTTC.

This rearrangement joins TRBV2 to TRBJ2-3; TRBD1 is a possible D gene (6 bases). The germline V and J ends were trimmed by 6 bases and 5 bases, with 27 bases remaining between them. The CDR3 has 18 amino acids. The germline V gene encodes CDR1 SNHLY and CDR2 FYNNEI. DNA of the CDR3: TGTGCCAGCAGATGGCACGCCGGGACAAGGGGAGCCCAAGATACGCAGTATTTT. This sequence encodes CASRWHAGTRGAQDTQYF.

CDR3 DNA: TGCGCCAGCAGCTTGGTACGGAACAGCCAAGAGACCCAGTACTTC. This sequence encodes CASSLVRNSQETQYF. V and J are TRBV5-1 and TRBJ2-5, with D uncertain. With 0 bases removed from V and 1 base from J, the gap between germline ends came to 10 bases. Germline V gene sequence: CDR1 SGHRS, CDR2 YFSETQ. The CDR3 runs to 15 residues.

The V gene is TRBV5-1, the J gene TRBJ2-3; 9 bases fit TRBD1. Looked up from germline, CDR1 is SGHRS and CDR2 is YFSETQ. Unmatched junction bases numbered 4, after V lost 4 bases and J lost 1 base. This CDR3 is built from 15 residues. Here the CDR3 reads CASSDRDRGTDTQYF. The DNA of the CDR3 is TGCGCCAGCAGCGACCGGGACAGGGGCACAGATACGCAGTATTTT.

This chain joins TRBV5-8 and TRBJ2-3; D uncertain. CDR1 SGHTS and CDR2 YDEGEE come from the germline V gene. The V and J ends lost 4 bases and 2 bases respectively, with 17 bases between them. CDR3 size: 16 residues. The CDR3 region has the DNA TGTGCCAGCAGCCAAATACCGATCTCCTACACAGATACGCAGTATTTT. Encoded protein: CASSQIPISYTDTQYF.

This chain joins TRBV6-4 and TRBJ2-2, with D perhaps matching TRBD2 (6 bases). Germline V CDR1 and CDR2: MRHNA, SNTAGT. Trimming stripped 7 bases from V and 6 bases from J, with 18 bases between. The length of the CDR3 is 15 residues. CDR3 in DNA: TGTGCCAGCACCTCCGGGACTCCAGGCGCCGGGGAGCTGTTTTTT. Its protein is CASTSGTPGAGELFF.

This clone was counted only a few times. V usage is TRBV11-2 and J usage is TRBJ2-2; 10 nucleotides agree with TRBD1. V shed 5 bases and J 3 bases; nucleotides not matched to a gene: 3. The CDR3 consists of 15 residues. CDR1 is SGHAT, CDR2 FQNNGV, per germline. The DNA for the CDR3 is TGTGCCAGCAGCGGACAGGGGGTTCACACCGGGGAGCTGTTTTTT. Protein: CASSGQGVHTGELFF.

The chain links TRBV12-3 or TRBV12-4 to TRBJ2-5, with D possibly matching TRBD1 (5 bases). Trimming took 5 bases from V and 0 from J, leaving 7 bases between them. The CDR3 is 13 amino acids. CDR3: CASSRTYQETQYF. CDR3 in DNA: TGTGCCAGCAGTCGGACATACCAAGAGACCCAGTACTTC.

The chain joins TRBV25-1 to TRBJ2-5; 8 bases map to TRBD1. TRBJ2-7 matches the DNA end more closely, so the J call is doubtful. Germline assignment: CDR1 MGHDK and CDR2 SYGVNS. This CDR3 has 15 residues. CDR3 residues: CASSGDLTGGYEQYF. As DNA, the CDR3 is TGTGCCAGCAGTGGAGACCTAACAGGGGGTTACGAGCAGTACTTC.

The gene calls are TRBV27 and TRBJ2-5; possible D gene TRBD2, 6 bases. Looked up from germline, CDR1 is MNHEY and CDR2 is SMNVEV (reference sequence). The CDR3 runs 13 residues. V was trimmed by 4 bases and J by 5 bases, leaving 11 bases between them. The CDR3 bases are TGTGCCAGCAGTTGGAGGGTATCGGAGACCCAGTACTTC. Amino acid sequence: CASSWRVSETQYF.

This clone was seen only a few times. The chain couples TRBV5-1 to TRBJ2-5; 7 bases are shared with TRBD1. The CDR3 length is 16 residues. Germline lookup yields CDR1 SGHRS and CDR2 YFSETQ. Trimming cost V 3 bases and J 5 bases; bases outside gene matches: 13. The CDR3 DNA follows: TGCGCCAGCAGCTGGGGACAGCCGGGATTTGGGGAGACCCAGTACTTC. It encodes CASSWGQPGFGETQYF.

This clone was picked up a small number of times. The rearrangement uses TRBV2 and TRBJ1-2; 8 bases are a match to TRBD1. CDR1 and CDR2 (germline): SNHLY, FYNNEI. This CDR3 comprises 15 residues. V shed 8 bases, J shed 5 bases, and the junction held 13 bases outside the gene matches. The CDR3 here is CASAGQVNYIYGYTF. CDR3 bases: TGTGCCAGCGCGGGACAGGTGAATTATATATATGGCTACACCTTC.

This chain links TRBV28 with TRBJ2-4; 12 nucleotides align to TRBD2. Germline lookup yields CDR1 MDHEN and CDR2 SYDVKM. V lost 5 bases to trimming and J lost 1 base; unmatched junction nucleotides: 6. The CDR3 loop spans 17 amino acids. CDR3 sequence (DNA): TGTGCCAGCAGTGTAGCAGGACTAGCGGGGGCCAAAAACATTCAGTACTTC. Residues: CASSVAGLAGAKNIQYF.

This clone appeared a single time. The chain employs TRBV2 and TRBJ1-2; 7 bases are a match to TRBD1. Germline-derived CDR1 and CDR2 are SNHLY and FYNNEI. Trimming took 7 bases from V and 0 from J; bases not matched to a gene: 11. This CDR3 contains 16 residues. Here the CDR3 reads CASKAGGTATNYGYTF. CDR3 nucleotides: TGTGCCAGCAAAGCGGGAGGGACAGCCACTAACTATGGCTACACCTTC.

This chain joins TRBV4-1 and TRBJ2-3; 9 positions agree with TRBD2. Germline CDR1 and CDR2: MGHRA and YSYEKL. With 5 bases clipped from V and 0 bases from J, the junction kept 6 bases outside the gene matches. This CDR3 contains 16 residues. Here the CDR3 DNA reads TGCGCCAGCAGCTACATGCTAGCGGGAAGCACAGATACGCAGTATTTT. It encodes CASSYMLAGSTDTQYF.

The CDR3 sequence: CASSQGTGTNSPLHF. In nucleotides, the CDR3 is TGCGCCAGCAGCCAGGGGACAGGTACTAATTCACCCCTCCACTTT. V usage is TRBV4-1 and J usage is TRBJ1-6; 8 bases line up with TRBD1. CDR3 length equals 15 residues. CDR1 and CDR2 from the germline V gene are MGHRA and YSYEKL. The V and J ends lost 3 bases and 6 bases, in that order; junction bases with no gene match: 4.

The genes are TRBV6-1 and TRBJ1-2, with 12 bases that match TRBD1. Germline lookup yields CDR1 MNHNS and CDR2 SASEGT. CDR3 length equals 17 residues. V gave up 2 bases and J gave up 4 bases; unmatched junction bases: 8. This CDR3 is CASSEQQGTGGGYGYTF. In nucleotides, the CDR3 is TGTGCCAGCAGTGAACAACAAGGGACAGGGGGCGGCTATGGCTACACCTTC.

The chain employs TRBV2 and TRBJ2-5, with 14 bases that match TRBD2. CDR1 SNHLY and CDR2 FYNNEI come from the germline V gene. The V gene end was trimmed by 7 bases and the J gene end by 5 bases; junction bases not matched to a gene: 3. The CDR3 sequence is 14 residues long. The CDR3 DNA is TGTGCCAGCAAAGGACTAGCGGGAGGTGAGACCCAGTACTTC. Translating gives CASKGLAGGETQYF.

V and J are TRBV13 and TRBJ1-2, with D unresolved. The germline V gene has CDR1 PRHDT and CDR2 FYEKMQ (reference sequence). V dropped 3 bases and J dropped 5 bases, with 13 bases sitting between them. The CDR3 contains 14 residues. The CDR3 region has the DNA TGTGCCAGCAGCTTCGATATCCAGAATTATGGCTACACCTTC. Residues: CASSFDIQNYGYTF.

The rearrangement joins TRBV3-1 (or the pseudogene TRBV3-2) to TRBJ1-2, with a weak D call TRBD1 (5 bases). This CDR3 region has 13 residues. V was clipped by 4 bases and J by 4 bases, with 10 bases between them. Germline V lookup: CDR1 LGHDT, CDR2 YNNKEL (reference sequence). CDR3 nucleotide sequence: TGTGCCAGCAGCCCAGGGTCATCCTATGGCTACACCTTC. This translates into CASSPGSSYGYTF.

The rearrangement links TRBV5-4 to TRBJ1-1; D unclear. With 3 bases removed from V and 6 bases from J, the gap between germline ends came to 24 bases. Germline CDR1 and CDR2: SGHNT and YYREEE (reference sequence). The CDR3 totals 17 residues. The CDR3 sequence is CASSSALSGSGVSEAFF. In nucleotides, the CDR3 is TGTGCCAGCAGCTCCGCTCTTTCTGGCAGTGGTGTGTCTGAAGCTTTCTTT.

CDR3 residues: CASSQGRRGRYTEAFF. DNA of the CDR3: TGTGCCAGCAGCCAAGGCAGGAGGGGTCGATACACTGAAGCTTTCTTT. The rearrangement uses TRBV7-9 and TRBJ1-1, with D tentatively TRBD1 (5 bases). CDR3 size: 16 residues. Germline V gene data show CDR1 as SEHNR and CDR2 as FQNEAQ (reference sequence). The ends were cut back, 5 bases at V and 3 bases at J, with 19 bases in the middle.

CDR3 coding DNA: TGTGCCAGCAGCGTAGCCGGGAGCACGGTTGGCTACACCTTC. This translates into CASSVAGSTVGYTF. The rearrangement links TRBV9 to TRBJ1-2, with no clear D. The CDR3 contains 14 residues. Germline CDR1 is SGDLS and CDR2 is YYNGEE. Trimming took off 0 bases at V and 7 bases at J, with 13 bases between the two ends. The full variable domain, its missing parts supplied by reference TRBV9 and TRBJ1-2, is DSGVTQTPKHLITATGQRVTLRCSPRSGDLSVYWYQQSLDQGLQFLIQYYNGEERAKGNILERFSAQQFPDLHSELNLSSLELGDSALYFCASSVAGSTVGYTFGSGTRLTVV.

The J gene is TRBJ2-1, the V gene TRBV29-1, with 15 positions matching TRBD2. The germline gives CDR1 SQVTM, CDR2 ANQGSEA. The trim removed 1 base at V and 4 bases at J, leaving 5 bases unmatched. The CDR3 consists of 17 residues. The CDR3: CSVEVIGTSGRYNEQFF. The CDR3 bases are TGCAGCGTTGAAGTTATCGGGACTAGCGGGAGGTACAATGAGCAGTTCTTC.

The V gene is TRBV7-9, the J gene TRBJ2-3; D unclear. V lost 4 bases, J lost 0 bases, and 5 bases lay in between. CDR3 length equals 13 residues. Germline V gene lookup returns CDR1 SEHNR and CDR2 FQNEAQ (reference sequence). The DNA for the CDR3 is TGTGCCAGCAGCTCGTTCAGCACAGATACGCAGTATTTT. The encoded protein is CASSSFSTDTQYF. The complete variable domain, with remaining parts taken from reference TRBV7-9 and TRBJ2-3, reads DTGVSQNPRHKITKRGQNVTFRCDPISEHNRLYWYRQTLGQGPEFLTYFQNEAQLEKSRLLSDRFSAERPKGSFSTLEIQRTEQGDSAMYLCASSSFSTDTQYFGPGTRLTVL.

The V call is TRBV6-5, the J call TRBJ2-5; 9 nucleotides line up with TRBD1. Germline V gene lookup returns CDR1 MNHEY and CDR2 SVGAGI. The J segment lost 1 base and the V segment lost 6 bases, leaving 6 bases of the junction unmatched. The CDR3 extends over 15 amino acids. The CDR3 DNA reads as TGTGCCAGCAGAGCCAACAGGGGGCTCCAAGAGACCCAGTACTTC. Amino acid sequence: CASRANRGLQETQYF.

The rearrangement joins TRBV6-2 or TRBV6-3 to TRBJ2-5; no clear D gene. Trimming took off 5 bases at V and 2 bases at J, with 3 bases between the two ends. CDR1 and CDR2 (germline): MNHEY, SVGEGT. The CDR3 is made up of 11 amino acids. The CDR3 nucleotides read TGTGCCAGCAGTCAGCAAGAGACCCAGTACTTC. Protein product: CASSQQETQYF.

The chain couples TRBV10-3 to TRBJ2-5, with D perhaps TRBD1 (7 bases). Trimming took 10 bases from V and 5 from J, leaving 26 bases between them. This CDR3 has 16 amino acids. Germline CDR1 ENHRY, CDR2 SYGVKD. For the CDR3, the DNA is TGTGCCACCGCAGGGGATAGACTGGCAGGGGGGGAGACCCAGTACTTC. It is translated as CATAGDRLAGGETQYF.

The V call is TRBV19, the J call TRBJ2-1, with TRBD2 as a possible D gene (5 bases). CDR3 length: 13 residues. CDR1 is LNHDA and CDR2 is SQIVND in the germline V gene (reference sequence). This CDR3 is CEMGDPRGNEQFF. Written as DNA, the CDR3 is TGTGAAATGGGAGATCCCCGGGGAAATGAGCAGTTCTTC.

The table lists this clone with a count of one. CDR3 residues: CASSPGTSGSLYF. In DNA, the CDR3 is TGTGCCAGCAGCCCCGGGACTAGCGGGAGCTTGTACTTC. The chain recombines TRBV7-3 with TRBJ2-7; 14 bases line up with TRBD2. This CDR3 has 13 amino acids. The V gene's germline CDR1 is SGHTA and CDR2 FQGTGA. J lost 12 bases, V lost 5 bases, and 6 bases had no gene match.